Listed below are T cell receptor beta chains from one sample, sequenced in a study of T-cell reconstitution after alpha-beta-depleted transplantation in children. TCRdb processed the PCR reads anew with MiXCR; each CDR3 protein has one entry. Among 200,000 or so distinct CDR3 sequences, under 8.5% were seen once, and the ten largest hold roughly 36%. The sample was PBMCs, mostly from graft donor cells, taken 360 days after TCRalphabeta/CD19-depleted stem cell transplant. The receptors were sampled from a male patient between 2 and 10 years old who had a stem cell transplant for acute myeloid leukemia, so the T cells may come from the graft donor. Each CDR3 is given with its conserved first and last residue.

>TRBV6-5|TRBJ1-1
CASSFILRDTEAFF
>TRBV12-3/TRBV12-4|TRBJ1-2
CASSWTGGQANYGYTF
>TRBV12-3/TRBV12-4|TRBJ1-2
CASSTRTGGADGYTF
>TRBV12-5|TRBJ2-1
CASGLVLSVRGNEQFF
>TRBV20-1|TRBJ2-7
CSAGQGGWYEQYF
>TRBV12-3/TRBV12-4|TRBJ2-4
CASSPSKALLAKNIQYF
>TRBV7-2|TRBJ1-2
CASSFTGTGNYGYTF
>TRBV20-1|TRBJ2-7
CSARDLGRSNEQYF
>TRBV20-1|TRBJ2-3
CSARVSRDTDTQYF
>TRBV4-1|TRBJ2-5
CASSQGPGQIETQYF
>TRBV10-3|TRBJ2-1
CAIKFTEGDEQFF
>TRBV7-9|TRBJ2-1
CASRPGQGVEQFF
>TRBV14|TRBJ1-1
CASSQVTGFGTEAFF
>TRBV25-1|TRBJ2-5
CASSEDHRAPQETQYF
>TRBV19|TRBJ2-2
CASTGPKGNTGELFF
>TRBV12-3/TRBV12-4|TRBJ2-5
CASSSLQGVETQYF
>TRBV20-1|TRBJ2-7
CSARSTSGRVGVSYEQYF
>TRBV10-3|TRBJ2-5
CANSPGTRGRETQYF
>TRBV5-6|TRBJ2-3
CASSLRTSGGFGDTQYF
>TRBV11-2|TRBJ2-1
CASSLDPVWRGTGGEQFF
>TRBV7-8|TRBJ2-5
CASSPLARGETQYF
>TRBV29-1|TRBJ2-3
CSVPSGAPSTDTQYF
>TRBV12-3/TRBV12-4|TRBJ1-2
CASIQKGAGGYTF
>TRBV20-1|TRBJ2-1
CSAVQGNEQFF
>TRBV5-1|TRBJ1-1
CASSLEWDIEKTFF
>TRBV20-1|TRBJ2-3
CSAPSGLADTDTQYF
>TRBV12-3/TRBV12-4|TRBJ1-6
CASTQPGARDSPLHF
>TRBV24-1|TRBJ1-1
CATSARDSTEAFF
>TRBV15|TRBJ2-2
CATGGGNGGELFF
>TRBV5-1|TRBJ2-3
CASSPSTSGRAGTQYF
>TRBV11-2|TRBJ2-3
CASSFVLAGDTQYF
>TRBV3-1|TRBJ2-6
CASSQEGQGRGRANVLTF
>TRBV7-8|TRBJ1-1
CASSSRTPLMNTEAFF
>TRBV28|TRBJ1-1
CASRGNRNTEAFF
>TRBV14|TRBJ1-1
CASSQRGAAFF
>TRBV20-1|TRBJ2-7
CCARALPGGPGFRYEQYF
>TRBV20-1|TRBJ1-5
CSARGGGMGNQPQHF
>TRBV12-3/TRBV12-4|TRBJ2-7
CASSFGQYEQYF
>TRBV29-1|TRBJ2-3
CSVEELGTGTQYF
>TRBV10-3|TRBJ2-7
CAISDSGRGLASHEQYF
>TRBV20-1|TRBJ2-6
CSARMAGAIFGANVLTF
>TRBV20-1|TRBJ2-7
CSAIKPAGYEQYF
>TRBV20-1|TRBJ1-5
CSARVDRVRGPQHF
>TRBV5-1|TRBJ1-3
CASSRDQVDTIYF
>TRBV9|TRBJ2-1
CASSPLRSGSSYNEQFF
>TRBV29-1|TRBJ2-7
CSVQRGSSYEQYF
>TRBV24-1|TRBJ2-1
CATSDLRRGGNGEQFF
>TRBV7-8|TRBJ2-2
CASSNRGDTGELFF